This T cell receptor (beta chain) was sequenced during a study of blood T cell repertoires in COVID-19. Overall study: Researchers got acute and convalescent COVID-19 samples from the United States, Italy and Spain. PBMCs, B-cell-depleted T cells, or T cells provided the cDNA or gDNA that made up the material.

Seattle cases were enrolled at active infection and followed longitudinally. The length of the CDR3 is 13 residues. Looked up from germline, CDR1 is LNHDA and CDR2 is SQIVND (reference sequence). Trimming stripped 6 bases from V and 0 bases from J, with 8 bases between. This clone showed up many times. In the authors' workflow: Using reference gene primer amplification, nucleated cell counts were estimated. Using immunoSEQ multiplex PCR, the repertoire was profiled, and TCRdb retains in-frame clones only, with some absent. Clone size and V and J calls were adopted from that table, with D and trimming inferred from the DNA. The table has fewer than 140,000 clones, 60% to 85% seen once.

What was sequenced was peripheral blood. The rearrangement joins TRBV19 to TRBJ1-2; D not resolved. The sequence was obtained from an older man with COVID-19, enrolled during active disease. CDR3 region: CASSTSANYGYTF. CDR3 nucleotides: TGTGCCAGTAGCACATCAGCTAACTATGGCTACACCTTC.